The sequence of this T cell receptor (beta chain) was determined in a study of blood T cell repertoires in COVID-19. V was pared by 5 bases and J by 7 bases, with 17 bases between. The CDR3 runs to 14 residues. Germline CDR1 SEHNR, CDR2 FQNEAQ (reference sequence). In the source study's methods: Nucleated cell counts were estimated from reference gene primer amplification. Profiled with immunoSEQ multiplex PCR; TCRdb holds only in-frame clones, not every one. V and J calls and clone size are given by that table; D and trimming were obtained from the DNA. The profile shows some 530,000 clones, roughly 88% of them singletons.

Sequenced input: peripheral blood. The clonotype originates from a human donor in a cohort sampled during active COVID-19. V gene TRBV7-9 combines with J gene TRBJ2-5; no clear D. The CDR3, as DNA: TGTGCCAGCAGCCTCTCGGTGGCCCCAGGGACCCAGTACTTC. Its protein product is CASSLSVAPGTQYF.